The 31 T cell receptor beta chains below all came from one sample that was sequenced in a study of shared clonotypes between healthy human individuals. Repertoires were generated with immunoSEQ multiplex PCR, while TCRdb's copy carries only in-frame clones and drops some. The table lists about a million clones, about 75% of them singletons. The sample taken for sequencing was memory CD4+ T cells sorted from blood. As for subset: CD45RA-negative fraction. These TCRs come from a man younger than 30 in good health.

J is TRBJ1-3 and V is TRBV19; D is uncertain. CDR3 length equals 15 residues. Looked up from germline, CDR1 is LNHDA and CDR2 is SQIVND (reference sequence). The V end was cut by 4 bases, the J end by 0 bases, with 10 bases between. For the CDR3, the DNA is TGTGCCAGTAGTACCCACACAAGCTCTGGAAACACCATATATTTT. Its translation is CASSTHTSSGNTIYF.

The sample holds many counts of this clone. This chain connects TRBV5-6 to TRBJ1-2, with no clear D. CDR3 length equals 14 residues. Per germline, CDR1 SGHDT and CDR2 YYEEEE. Trimming took off 0 bases at V and 2 bases at J, with 8 bases between the two ends. The CDR3 reads CASSLATRNYGYTF. The CDR3 DNA follows: TGTGCCAGCAGCTTGGCGACCCGGAACTATGGCTACACCTTC.

This rearrangement joins TRBV7-9 to TRBJ2-7; the match to TRBD1 covers 7 bases. The V segment lost 2 bases and the J segment 6 bases; nucleotides outside the gene matches: 7. The CDR3 is made up of 14 amino acids. Germline V lookup: CDR1 SEHNR, CDR2 FQNEAQ (reference sequence). The CDR3: CASSLSQGEGEQYF. CDR3 nucleotide sequence: TGTGCCAGCAGCTTAAGTCAGGGGGAAGGCGAGCAGTACTTC.

There are a few counts of this clone. This chain links TRBV6-1 with TRBJ2-3; TRBD2 agrees at 7 bases. The V gene's germline CDR1 is MNHNS and CDR2 SASEGT. CDR3 size: 15 residues. Trimming removed 3 bases from V and 3 bases from J; junction bases left unmatched: 6. The CDR3 nucleotides are TGTGCCAGCAGTGATGGCGGGGGATTTACAGATACGCAGTATTTT. Its protein product is CASSDGGGFTDTQYF.

This clone came up a few times. The J gene is TRBJ2-7, the V gene TRBV19; D unclear. Germline lookup yields CDR1 LNHDA and CDR2 SQIVND (reference sequence). The CDR3 is 13 residues long. V lost 3 bases to trimming and J lost 3 bases, with 9 bases between them. The CDR3 region has the DNA TGTGCCAGTAGTATGTCCGGAAACTACGAGCAGTACTTC. Translated: CASSMSGNYEQYF.

The chain couples TRBV28 to TRBJ1-2; 10 bases match TRBD1. The trim removed 5 bases at V and 4 bases at J, leaving 13 bases unmatched. Germline V gene sequence: CDR1 MDHEN, CDR2 SYDVKM. The CDR3 extends over 17 amino acids. The CDR3 DNA reads as TGTGCCAGCAGTGTCGACAGGGGGCGGGCTGGAAGCTATGGCTACACCTTC. It translates to CASSVDRGRAGSYGYTF.

As for this clone: Other DNA variants within this sample encode the same CDR3. The chain combines TRBV2 with TRBJ1-5; no definite D call. CDR1 is SNHLY and CDR2 is FYNNEI in the germline V gene. This CDR3 has 15 residues. The V gene lost 1 base and the J gene lost 2 bases, with 9 bases spanning the gap. In nucleotides, the CDR3 is TGTGCCAGCAGTGAAGAAACTGGGGGCAATCAGCCCCAGCATTTT. This gives the protein CASSEETGGNQPQHF.

The V gene is TRBV5-6, the J gene TRBJ2-2; 11 nucleotides agree with TRBD2. In germline, CDR1 is SGHDT, CDR2 YYEEEE. The CDR3 totals 17 residues. V shed 1 base, J shed 5 bases, and the junction held 7 bases outside the gene matches. CDR3 DNA sequence: TGTGCCAGCAGCTTGAGTTTACTAGCGGGGGTGACCGGGGAGCTGTTTTTT. Its protein product is CASSLSLLAGVTGELFF.

This chain connects TRBV5-1 to TRBJ2-7, with 13 bases aligning to TRBD2. Germline CDR1 and CDR2: SGHRS and YFSETQ. V lost 0 bases to trimming and J lost 0 bases; unmatched junction nucleotides: 6. The CDR3 has 18 amino acids. The CDR3 DNA reads TGCGCCAGCAGCTTGGGACTAGCGGGGGGCTTCAGCTCCTACGAGCAGTACTTC. It codes for CASSLGLAGGFSSYEQYF.

The rearrangement joins TRBV7-2 to TRBJ2-5; possible D gene TRBD1, 6 bases. The ends were cut back, 5 bases at V and 1 base at J, with 8 bases in the middle. The CDR3 contains 13 residues. Germline lookup yields CDR1 SGHTA and CDR2 FQGNSA. The CDR3 DNA reads TGTGCCAGCAGCCGGGACACCCAAGAGACCCAGTACTTC. Amino acids: CASSRDTQETQYF.

The chain uses TRBV7-3 and TRBJ2-3; perhaps D is TRBD1 or TRBD2 (6 bases each). Trimming took 0 bases from V and 3 from J, leaving 16 bases between them. The germline V gene encodes CDR1 SGHTA and CDR2 FQGTGA. This CDR3 region has 17 residues. CDR3 DNA sequence: TGTGCCAGCAGCTTAACGTCACAGGACAGCGGGACAGATACGCAGTATTTT. Its translation is CASSLTSQDSGTDTQYF.

The rearrangement links TRBV10-1 to TRBJ1-2; D call uncertain. Trimming removed 8 bases at V and 5 bases at J, with 9 bases between. Per germline, CDR1 WNHNN and CDR2 SYGVQD (reference sequence). The CDR3 sequence is 11 residues long. CDR3 loop: CASRSLYGYTF. As DNA, the CDR3 is TGCGCCAGCCGAAGCTTATATGGCTACACCTTC.

The chain combines TRBV28 with TRBJ1-4; D gene ambiguous. V lost 8 bases, J lost 8 bases, and 15 bases lay in between. This CDR3 contains 13 residues. The germline CDR1 and CDR2 sequences are MDHEN and SYDVKM. Written as DNA, the CDR3 is TGTGCCAGCTGTCGGGGTGGGGAGGAAAAACTGTTTTTT. This sequence encodes CASCRGGEEKLFF.

Comment on this clone: A much larger clone lies a single base off, so this may be a read error. Written as DNA, the CDR3 is TGTGCCAGCAGCTTCGAGGGCAATCAGCCCCAGCATTTT. This sequence encodes CASSFEGNQPQHF. The chain employs TRBV11-2 and TRBJ1-5; D gene ambiguous. V was shortened by 3 bases and J by 2 bases, with 5 bases between the two germline ends. The CDR3 is made up of 13 amino acids. The germline V gene encodes CDR1 SGHAT and CDR2 FQNNGV.

The V and J genes are TRBV30 and TRBJ1-1; D is perhaps TRBD1 (5 bases). V dropped 3 bases and J dropped 0 bases, with 17 bases sitting between them. Germline CDR1 GTSNPN, CDR2 SVGIG (reference sequence). This CDR3 spans 16 amino acids. Here the CDR3 DNA reads TGTGCCTGGAGGAGCGGGGACCAGATATTGAACACTGAAGCTTTCTTT. Translation gives CAWRSGDQILNTEAFF.

In this sample, this clone turned up many times. The chain combines TRBV15 with TRBJ2-6; possibly TRBD1 for D (5 bases). Germline V gene lookup returns CDR1 LNHNV and CDR2 YYDKDF (reference sequence). The V end lost 2 bases, the J end lost 1 base, and 9 bases lay between the germline ends. This CDR3 is 16 amino acids long. CDR3 DNA: TGTGCCACCAGCAGATCAGGGATATCTGGGGCCAACGTCCTGACTTTC. This codes for CATSRSGISGANVLTF.

The rearrangement uses TRBV7-8 and TRBJ2-7, with 11 bases matching TRBD2. Germline CDR1 reads SGHVS; CDR2 reads FQNEAQ. There are 20 residues in the CDR3. Germline trimming cut 5 bases from V and 3 bases from J; bases unmatched to any gene: 21. CDR3 nucleotides: TGTGCCAGCAGCCGTGCGGGGCTAGCGGGGGGCGCCTTGTCCCACTACGAGCAGTACTTC. This translates into CASSRAGLAGGALSHYEQYF.

The rearrangement joins TRBV18 to TRBJ1-5; 10 bases are a match to TRBD1. After removal of 4 bases from V and 6 bases from J, the junction contained 0 bases not matched to a gene. The V gene's germline CDR1 is KGHSH and CDR2 LQKENI. The CDR3 is made up of 13 amino acids. The CDR3 region is CASSRDRGQPQHF. CDR3 coding DNA: TGTGCCAGCTCACGGGACAGGGGTCAGCCCCAGCATTTT.

V is TRBV29-1 and J is TRBJ2-2; TRBD1 matches at 10 bases. V lost 7 bases, J lost 4 bases, and 6 bases stayed unmatched. CDR1 SQVTM and CDR2 ANQGSEA come from the germline V gene. The CDR3 covers 14 residues. The CDR3: CSARGTGVTGELFF. The CDR3 DNA follows: TGCAGCGCCCGTGGGACAGGGGTCACCGGGGAGCTGTTTTTT.

The gene calls are TRBV4-3 and TRBJ1-2, with D hard to call. CDR1 is LGHNA and CDR2 is YSLEER in the germline V gene. CDR3 length equals 16 residues. Trimming took 0 bases from V and 4 from J, leaving 15 bases between them. The CDR3 coding sequence is TGCGCCAGCAGCCAAGAGATGACCCAAAGGAGCTATGGCTACACCTTC. Its protein is CASSQEMTQRSYGYTF.

This chain uses TRBV5-4 with TRBJ2-5; maybe TRBD2 (5 bases). Trimming stripped 3 bases from V and 6 bases from J, with 21 bases between. The CDR3 runs to 16 residues. The germline gives CDR1 SGHNT, CDR2 YYREEE (reference sequence). The CDR3 is CASSSSGSNSAKTQYF. In DNA, the CDR3 is TGTGCCAGCAGCTCCTCCGGTTCGAATAGCGCGAAGACCCAGTACTTC.

The chain employs TRBV9 and TRBJ2-1; D gene unclear. Looked up from germline, CDR1 is SGDLS and CDR2 is YYNGEE. Trimming stripped 2 bases from V and 6 bases from J, with 12 bases between. The CDR3 is made up of 14 amino acids. CDR3 loop: CASSVDLKGNEQFF. Written as DNA, the CDR3 is TGTGCCAGCAGCGTGGACCTCAAGGGCAATGAGCAGTTCTTC.

Only a few counts were recorded for this clone. The V call is TRBV19, the J call TRBJ1-2, with 8 bases fitting TRBD1. The length of the CDR3 is 15 residues. CDR1 LNHDA and CDR2 SQIVND come from the germline V gene (reference sequence). After removal of 5 bases from V and 4 bases from J, the junction contained 9 bases not matched to a gene. The CDR3 DNA reads TGTGCCAGTAGTGCGTCCAGGGGGCCTGGCTATGGCTACACCTTC. Translation gives CASSASRGPGYGYTF.

This clone has a single count. The chain links TRBV6-1 to TRBJ1-6; 10 bases agree with TRBD1. This CDR3 has 17 amino acids. The germline V gene has CDR1 MNHNS and CDR2 SASEGT. With 7 bases clipped from V and 0 bases from J, the junction kept 6 bases outside the gene matches. CDR3 nucleotide sequence: TGTGCCAGCAATGACAGGGGGCTGATCTCCTATAATTCACCCCTCCACTTT. Translated, it gives CASNDRGLISYNSPLHF.

This clone has only a few counts. The chain has TRBV4-1 and TRBJ1-4; D unresolved. The CDR3 totals 15 residues. Trimming cost V 0 bases and J 7 bases, with 12 bases left between them. The germline V gene has CDR1 MGHRA and CDR2 YSYEKL. This chain's CDR3 is CASSQEFPRSEKLFF. The CDR3 coding sequence is TGCGCCAGCAGCCAAGAATTCCCTAGGAGTGAAAAACTGTTTTTT.

The V call is TRBV5-4, the J call TRBJ2-6; TRBD1 matches at 7 bases. J was trimmed by 0 bases and V by 4 bases; bases with no gene match: 7. CDR1 and CDR2 from the germline V gene are SGHNT and YYREEE (reference sequence). The CDR3 contains 17 residues. The CDR3 loop is CASSAPQGSSGANVLTF. Written as DNA, the CDR3 is TGTGCCAGCAGCGCGCCACAGGGGTCCTCTGGGGCCAACGTCCTGACTTTC.

DNA for the CDR3: TGTGCCAGTAGTTCTCGCTCGGCACGAGGACAGCCCCAGCATTTT. Its protein product is CASSSRSARGQPQHF. The chain combines TRBV19 with TRBJ1-5; D is uncertain. This CDR3 region has 15 residues. Germline V CDR1 and CDR2: LNHDA, SQIVND (reference sequence). V was shortened by 5 bases and J by 7 bases, with 18 bases between the two germline ends.

The genes are TRBV4-3 and TRBJ2-7; TRBD1 might be the D (5 bases). V lost 0 bases to trimming and J lost 7 bases, with 10 bases between them. Germline CDR1 LGHNA, CDR2 YSLEER. This CDR3 contains 13 residues. Here the CDR3 DNA reads TGCGCCAGCAGCCAAGATACAGGCGGTGAGCAGTACTTC. Translated: CASSQDTGGEQYF.

This sequence joins TRBV7-9 and TRBJ1-1; no firm D call. With 3 bases removed from V and 2 bases from J, the gap between germline ends came to 13 bases. Germline values: CDR1 SEHNR, CDR2 FQNEAQ (reference sequence). The CDR3 has 15 amino acids. CDR3 DNA sequence: TGTGCCAGCAGCTTGGCCTCCTTGGGTAACACTGAAGCTTTCTTT. Translation gives CASSLASLGNTEAFF.

The chain employs TRBV7-9 and TRBJ2-3; 8 bases fit TRBD2. CDR1 is SEHNR and CDR2 is FQNEAQ in the germline V gene (reference sequence). J lost 0 bases, V lost 5 bases, and 7 bases had no gene match. The CDR3 length is 16 residues. DNA of the CDR3: TGTGCCAGCAGCCGGGGACTAGACTCTAGCACAGATACGCAGTATTTT. It is translated as CASSRGLDSSTDTQYF.

The chain carries TRBV5-1 and TRBJ2-7; the match to TRBD2 covers 9 bases. V lost 4 bases, J lost 0 bases, and 8 bases stayed unmatched. Germline values: CDR1 SGHRS, CDR2 YFSETQ. This CDR3 is built from 16 residues. CDR3 sequence (DNA): TGCGCCAGCAGCCCTCGGACTAGCGCAAACTCCTACGAGCAGTACTTC. Amino acid sequence: CASSPRTSANSYEQYF. The variable domain in full, completed from reference TRBV5-1 and TRBJ2-7, reads KAGVTQTPRYLIKTRGQQVTLSCSPISGHRSVSWYQQTPGQGLQFLFEYFSETQRNKGNFPGRFSGRQFSNSRSEMNVSTLELGDSALYLCASSPRTSANSYEQYFGPGTRLTVT.